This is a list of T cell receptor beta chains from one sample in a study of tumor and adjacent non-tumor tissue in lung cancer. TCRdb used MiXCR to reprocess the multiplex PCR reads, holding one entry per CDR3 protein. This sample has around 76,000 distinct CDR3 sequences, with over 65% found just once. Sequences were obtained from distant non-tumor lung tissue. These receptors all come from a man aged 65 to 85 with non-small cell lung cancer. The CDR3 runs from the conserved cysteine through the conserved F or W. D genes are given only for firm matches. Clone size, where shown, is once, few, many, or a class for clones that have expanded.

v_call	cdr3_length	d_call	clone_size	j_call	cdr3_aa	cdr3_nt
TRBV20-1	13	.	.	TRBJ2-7	CSTSWQLGYEQYF	TGTAGTACTAGTTGGCAGTTGGGCTACGAGCAGTACTTC
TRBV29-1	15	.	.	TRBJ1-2	CSVEDQDGTNYGYTF	TGCAGCGTTGAAGATCAGGACGGCACAAACTATGGCTACACCTTC
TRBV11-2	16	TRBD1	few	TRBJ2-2	CASSLVATGVAGEVFF	TGTGCCAGCAGCTTAGTGGCCACAGGGGTTGCCGGTGAGGTGTTTTTT
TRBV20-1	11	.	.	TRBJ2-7	CTATQTYEQYF	TGCACTGCTACTCAGACCTACGAGCAGTACTTC
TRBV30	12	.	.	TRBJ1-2	CVWEYGARGYTF	TGTGTCTGGGAATACGGGGCTAGGGGCTACACCTTC
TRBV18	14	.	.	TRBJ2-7	CASSPMTDSYEQYF	TGCGCCAGCTCACCAATGACAGACTCCTACGAGCAGTACTTC
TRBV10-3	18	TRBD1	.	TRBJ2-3	CAISDPSGTGGMTDTQYF	TGTGCCATCAGTGACCCATCCGGGACAGGGGGTATGACAGATACGCAGTATTTT
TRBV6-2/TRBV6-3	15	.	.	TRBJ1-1	CVTRSFVGQRREAFF	TGTGTCACCCGATCTTTTGTGGGACAAAGAAGAGAAGCTTTCTTT
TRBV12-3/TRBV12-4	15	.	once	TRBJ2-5	CASSGLVGLVETQYF	TGTGCCAGCAGCGGGCTAGTGGGACTCGTGGAGACCCAGTACTTC
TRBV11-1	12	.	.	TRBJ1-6	CASSLDRSPLQF	TGTGCAAGCAGCTTGGATCGTTCACCCCTCCAGTTT
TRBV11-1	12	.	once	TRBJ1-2	CASSLYRYEYTF	TGTGCCAGCAGCTTATACAGATATGAATACACTTTC
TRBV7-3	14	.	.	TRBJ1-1	CGSSLLGTQVEAFF	TGTGGCAGCAGCTTACTTGGGACACAGGTTGAAGCTTTCTTT
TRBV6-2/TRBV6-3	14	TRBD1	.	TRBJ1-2	CVSSTDRNNYGYTF	TGTGTCAGCAGTACGGACAGGAATAACTATGGCTACACCTTC
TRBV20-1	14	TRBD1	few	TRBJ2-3	CSVPGQGAPDTQYF	TGCAGTGTCCCGGGACAGGGGGCTCCAGATACGCAGTATTTT
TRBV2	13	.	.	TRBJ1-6	CPSNRVKESSLHF	TGTCCCAGCAATAGGGTAAAAGAATCATCCCTCCACTTT
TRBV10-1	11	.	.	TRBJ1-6	CASRSCSPLHF	TGCGCCAGCAGGTCCTGCTCACCCCTCCACTTT
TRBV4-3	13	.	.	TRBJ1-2	CASSHGAAYGYTF	TGCGCCAGCAGCCATGGGGCGGCATATGGTTACACCTTC
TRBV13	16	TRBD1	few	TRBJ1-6	CASSFLAGQINPPLHF	TGTGCCAGCAGCTTCTTGGCGGGACAGATTAATCCACCCCTCCACTTT
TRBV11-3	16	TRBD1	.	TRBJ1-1	CDSSFRDRTLNTDAFF	TGTGACAGCAGCTTTCGGGACAGAACCCTGAACACTGATGCTTTCTTT
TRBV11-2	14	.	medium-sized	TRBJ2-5	CASSLDRGGEAQYF	TGTGCCAGCAGCTTAGATAGGGGCGGGGAGGCCCAGTACTTC
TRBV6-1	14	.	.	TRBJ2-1	CASSGSGEFDEQFF	TGTGCTAGCAGTGGGTCAGGGGAATTTGATGAGCAGTTCTTC
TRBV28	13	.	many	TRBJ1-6	CASRRVFNSPLHF	TGTGCCAGCAGAAGGGTCTTTAATTCACCCCTCCACTTT
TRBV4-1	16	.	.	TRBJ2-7	CASSRILVREGDEQYF	TGCGCCAGCAGCCGGATACTAGTGAGAGAGGGGGACGAGCAGTATTTC
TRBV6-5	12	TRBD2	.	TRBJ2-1	CDSSYKGREHFF	TGTGACAGCAGTTACAAAGGGCGGGAGCACTTCTTC
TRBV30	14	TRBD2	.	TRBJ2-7	CAWSRTRTSHEQYF	TGTGCCTGGAGTAGAACCAGGACTAGTCACGAGCAGTACTTC
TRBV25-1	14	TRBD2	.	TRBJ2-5	CASSPASGKWTQYF	TGTGCCAGCAGCCCGGCTAGCGGAAAATGGACCCAGTACTTC
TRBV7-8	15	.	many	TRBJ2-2	CASSLVAGPRGELFF	TGTGCCAGCAGCTTAGTTGCAGGTCCCAGGGGGGAGCTGTTTTTT
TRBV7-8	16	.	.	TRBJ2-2	CASRNIGKGWAGELFF	TGTGCCAGCAGAAATATAGGGAAGGGGTGGGCCGGGGAGCTGTTTTTT
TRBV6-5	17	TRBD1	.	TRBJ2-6	CASCSGTEGSGANILTF	TGTGCCAGCTGTTCCGGGACAGAGGGCTCTGGGGCCAACATCCTGACTTTC
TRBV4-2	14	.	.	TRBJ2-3	CASSRGVVTDTQYF	TGTGCCAGTTCGAGAGGGGTTGTGACAGATACCCAGTATTTT
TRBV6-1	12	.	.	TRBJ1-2	CACSLPIGDYTF	TGTGCCTGCAGCCTTCCGATCGGAGACTACACCTTC
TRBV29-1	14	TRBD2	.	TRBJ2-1	CSAVGRGTNNSQFF	TGTAGCGCTGTGGGGAGGGGCACAAATAATTCGCAGTTCTTC
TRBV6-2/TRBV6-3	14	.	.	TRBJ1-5	CASSFHRSDRPQHF	TGTGCCAGCAGTTTCCACAGGTCAGATCGGCCCCAGCATTTT
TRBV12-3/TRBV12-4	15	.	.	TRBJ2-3	CVSSLGTRGNQPQYF	TGTGTCAGCAGTTTAGGGACAAGGGGCAATCAGCCCCAGTATTTT
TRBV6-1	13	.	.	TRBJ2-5	CASSELGWGSQYF	TGTGCCAGCAGTGAACTGGGTTGGGGGAGCCAGTACTTC
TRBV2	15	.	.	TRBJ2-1	CASRGTGSFYNEQFF	TGTGCCAGCAGGGGGACTGGGAGCTTCTACAATGAGCAGTTCTTC
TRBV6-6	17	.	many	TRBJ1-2	CASSYSILEGFNYGYTF	TGTGCCAGCAGTTACTCGATATTGGAAGGGTTCAACTATGGCTACACCTTC
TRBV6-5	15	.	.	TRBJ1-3	CANSPGHVWGNTIYF	TGTGCCAACAGCCCAGGACATGTCTGGGGAAACACCATATATTTT
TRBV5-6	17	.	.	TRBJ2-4	CASCATGTGVVRNIQYF	TGTGCCAGCTGCGCTACCGGGACGGGGGTCGTTCGAAACATTCAGTACTTC
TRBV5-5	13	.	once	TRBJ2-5	CTRSLVSPETQYF	TGTACCAGGAGCTTGGTCAGTCCGGAGACCCAATACTTC
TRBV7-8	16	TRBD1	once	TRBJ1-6	CASSLGQGQSNSPLHF	TGTGCCAGCAGCTTGGGACAGGGTCAGAGTAATTCACCCCTCCACTTT
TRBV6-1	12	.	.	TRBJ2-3	CGSSETSFTKYF	TGTGGCAGCAGTGAAACCAGTTTTACGAAGTATTTT
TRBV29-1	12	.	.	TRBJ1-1	CSVLGAACWAFF	TGCAGCGTCCTGGGGGCTGCGTGTTGGGCATTCTTT
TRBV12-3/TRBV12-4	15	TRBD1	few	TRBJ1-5	CASSLGTGGNQNQHF	TGTGCCAGCAGTTTAGGGACAGGGGGCAATCAGAATCAGCATTTT
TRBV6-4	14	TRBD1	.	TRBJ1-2	CATSDTTGTGLLTF	TGTGCAACCAGTGACACCACCGGGACAGGCTTATTGACCTTC
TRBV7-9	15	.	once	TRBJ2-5	CASSSPGSMKETQYF	TGTGCCAGCAGCTCACCGGGCAGTATGAAAGAGACCCAGTACTTC
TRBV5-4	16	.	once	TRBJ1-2	CASSMDGRERLMGYTF	TGTGCCAGCAGCATGGATGGCAGGGAGAGATTAATGGGCTACACCTTC
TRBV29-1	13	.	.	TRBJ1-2	CSDLQTGACGYTF	TGCAGCGATCTCCAGACGGGAGCTTGTGGCTACACCTTC
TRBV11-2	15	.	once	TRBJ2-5	CASSSTWTRRETQYF	TGTGCCAGCAGCTCAACTTGGACCCGGAGGGAGACACAGTACTTC
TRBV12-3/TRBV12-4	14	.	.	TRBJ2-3	CASGLALPSPRQYF	TGTGCCAGCGGTTTGGCCCTACCCAGTCCGAGGCAGTATTTT
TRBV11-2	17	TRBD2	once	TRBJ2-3	CASSPRLSGGHQDMQYF	TGTGCCAGCAGCCCTAGACTATCGGGGGGGCATCAAGATATGCAGTATTTT
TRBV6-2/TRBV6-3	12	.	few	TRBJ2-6	CTSRIGANVLTF	TGTACCAGCCGCATCGGGGCCAACGTCCTGACTTTC
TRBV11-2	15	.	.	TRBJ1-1	CASSPLNVGGTETFF	TGTGCCAGTAGCCCCCTCAACGTTGGGGGCACTGAAACTTTCTTT
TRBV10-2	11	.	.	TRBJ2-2	CTSSDIGELFF	TGCACCAGTAGTGACATCGGGGAGCTGTTTTTT